This T cell receptor (beta chain) was sequenced in a study of blood T cell repertoires in COVID-19. As for the study in general: Collection of acute and convalescent COVID-19 samples took place in the United States, Italy and Spain. PBMCs, B-cell-depleted T cells, or T cells provided the cDNA or gDNA that made up the material.

As to this clone: Relative to the germline gene, one junction end is altered; a read error may explain this.

Germline V lookup: CDR1 SEHNR, CDR2 FQNEAQ (reference sequence). CDR3 length equals 13 residues. Original handling: Reference gene primer amplification gave estimated nucleated cell counts. Some clones are missing from TCRdb's copy, which holds only in-frame ones; the method was immunoSEQ multiplex PCR. The V and J calls and the clone size are those of that table, but D and trimming were determined from the DNA. Counted here are around 700,000 clones, around 89% occurring once; the ten biggest clones make up over 0.2%. The sequence came from a woman aged 18-29 years with acute or convalescent COVID-19. Sequencing input: peripheral blood. The V gene is TRBV7-9, the J gene TRBJ1-2; D may be TRBD1 (5 bases). The chain's CDR3 is CASSSPPQTDTNF. In DNA form, the CDR3 reads TGTGCCAGCAGCTCCCCTCCCCAGACAGATACAAACTTC.